This T cell receptor beta chain derives from a study of blood T cell repertoires in COVID-19. Overall study context: From the United States, Italy and Spain came samples of acute and convalescent COVID-19. Sources were T cells, B-cell-depleted T cells, or PBMCs; the material itself was cDNA or gDNA.

Germline CDR1 LGHDT, CDR2 YNNKEL (reference sequence). Trimming cost V 6 bases and J 4 bases; bases outside gene matches: 4. There are 13 residues in the CDR3. Authors' processing steps: The authors estimated nucleated cell counts from reference gene primer amplification. TCRdb's table, derived via immunoSEQ multiplex PCR, lists solely in-frame clones and lacks some. Clonal size and the V and J genes are those of that table, whereas D and trimming came from the DNA. The sample lists around 19,000 clones, roughly 89% occurring once. The sequence came from a woman aged 55-69 years with active COVID-19. Sample: peripheral blood. The V call is TRBV3-1 (or the pseudogene TRBV3-2), the J call TRBJ2-3, with TRBD1 matching over 7 bases. This CDR3 is CASSFQGADTQYF. The CDR3 coding sequence is TGTGCCAGCAGTTTTCAGGGGGCAGATACGCAGTATTTT.